Listed here are 2 T cell receptor beta chains from one sample, sequenced in a study of shared clonotypes between healthy human individuals. The data were produced by immunoSEQ multiplex PCR, yet TCRdb's version contains in-frame clones alone and is incomplete. The repertoire holds approximately 340,000 clones, with roughly 70% as singletons. Material: memory CD4+ T cells sorted from blood. Described subset: CD45RA-negative fraction. The receptors shown here come from a man in his thirties or forties in good health.

The chain uses TRBV10-1 and TRBJ2-1, with TRBD2 matching over 9 bases. CDR1 is WNHNN and CDR2 is SYGVQD in the germline V gene (reference sequence). CDR3 length equals 13 residues. With V trimmed by 4 bases and J by 8 bases, 3 bases remained unmatched. For the CDR3, the DNA is TGCGCCAGCAGTGTAGCGGGAGTTTATGAGCAGTTCTTC. It yields the protein CASSVAGVYEQFF.

V gene TRBV29-1 combines with J gene TRBJ2-7, with D tentatively TRBD1 (6 bases). Between the trimmed V and J ends, which lost 4 bases and 3 bases, there was a span of 13 bases. There are 13 residues in the CDR3. From germline, CDR1 is SQVTM and CDR2 ANQGSEA. CDR3 sequence: CSVGGVGGYEQYF. The CDR3 DNA reads as TGCAGCGTTGGAGGTGTAGGGGGCTACGAGCAGTACTTC.